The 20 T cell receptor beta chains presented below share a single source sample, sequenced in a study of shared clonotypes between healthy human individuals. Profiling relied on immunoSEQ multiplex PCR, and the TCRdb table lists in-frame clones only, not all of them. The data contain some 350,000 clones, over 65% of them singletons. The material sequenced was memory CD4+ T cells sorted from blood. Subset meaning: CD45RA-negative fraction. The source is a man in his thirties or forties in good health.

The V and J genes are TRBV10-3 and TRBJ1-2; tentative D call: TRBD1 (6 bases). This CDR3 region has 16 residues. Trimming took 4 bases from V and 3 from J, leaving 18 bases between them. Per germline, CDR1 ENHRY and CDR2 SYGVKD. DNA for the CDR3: TGTGCCATCAGTGGTCCTTTGGGTAGGGGGGACTATGGCTACACCTTC. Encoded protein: CAISGPLGRGDYGYTF.

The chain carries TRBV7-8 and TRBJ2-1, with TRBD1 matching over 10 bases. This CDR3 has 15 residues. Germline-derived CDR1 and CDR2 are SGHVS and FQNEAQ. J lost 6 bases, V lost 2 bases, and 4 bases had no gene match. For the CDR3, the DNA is TGTGCCAGCAGCTTAAGGGACAGGGGAGCCAATGAGCAGTTCTTC. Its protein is CASSLRDRGANEQFF.

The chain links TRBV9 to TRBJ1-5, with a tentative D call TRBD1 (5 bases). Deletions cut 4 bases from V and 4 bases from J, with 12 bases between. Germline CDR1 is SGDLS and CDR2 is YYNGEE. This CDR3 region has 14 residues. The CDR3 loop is CASSPGAQNQPQHF. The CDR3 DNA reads TGTGCCAGCAGCCCTGGGGCACAGAATCAGCCCCAGCATTTT.

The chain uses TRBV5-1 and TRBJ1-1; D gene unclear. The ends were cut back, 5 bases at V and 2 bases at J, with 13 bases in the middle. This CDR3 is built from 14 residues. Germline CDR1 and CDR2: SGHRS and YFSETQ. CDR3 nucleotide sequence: TGCGCCAGCAGACTACAGCGTTTTAACACTGAAGCTTTCTTT. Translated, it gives CASRLQRFNTEAFF.

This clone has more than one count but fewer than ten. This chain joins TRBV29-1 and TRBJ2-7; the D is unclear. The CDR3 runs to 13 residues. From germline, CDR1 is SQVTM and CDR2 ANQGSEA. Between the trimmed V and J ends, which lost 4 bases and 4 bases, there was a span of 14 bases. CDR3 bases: TGCAGCGTTGCTCCCCCCCCCGGGTACGAGCAGTACTTC. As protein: CSVAPPPGYEQYF.

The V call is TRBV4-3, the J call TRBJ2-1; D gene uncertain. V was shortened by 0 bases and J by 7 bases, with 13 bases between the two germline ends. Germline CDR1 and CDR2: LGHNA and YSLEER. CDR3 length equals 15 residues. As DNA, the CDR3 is TGCGCCAGCAGCCAAGAATCGCACTTGGGGAATGAGCAGTTCTTC. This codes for CASSQESHLGNEQFF.

CDR3 DNA: TGTGCCAGCAGATTTCAAACTAGTGGGCTTGGCTACACCTTC. Its protein is CASRFQTSGLGYTF. The rearrangement uses TRBV27 and TRBJ1-2; the D is unclear. CDR3 length equals 14 residues. Trimming stripped 6 bases from V and 7 bases from J, with 18 bases between. The germline V gene has CDR1 MNHEY and CDR2 SMNVEV (reference sequence).

CDR3 loop: CASSPSAGGPYEQYF. The CDR3 region has the DNA TGTGCCAGCAGTCCCTCAGCGGGAGGGCCCTACGAGCAGTACTTC. V and J are TRBV28 and TRBJ2-7; the match to TRBD2 covers 10 bases. Germline values: CDR1 MDHEN, CDR2 SYDVKM. This CDR3 is 15 amino acids long. V was clipped by 5 bases and J by 2 bases; unmatched bases: 6. Drawing the rest from reference TRBV28 and TRBJ2-7, the complete variable domain is DVKVTQSSRYLVKRTGEKVFLECVQDMDHENMFWYRQDPGLGLRLIYFSYDVKMKEKGDIPEGYSVSREKKERFSLILESASTNQTSMYLCASSPSAGGPYEQYFGPGTRLTVT.

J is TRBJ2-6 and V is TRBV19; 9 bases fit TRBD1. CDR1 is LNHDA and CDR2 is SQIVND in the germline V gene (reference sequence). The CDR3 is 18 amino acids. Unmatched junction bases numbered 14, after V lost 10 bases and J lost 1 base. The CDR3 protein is CATYTPGQGDSGANVLTF. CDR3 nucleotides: TGTGCCACTTATACACCGGGACAGGGAGATTCTGGGGCCAACGTCCTGACTTTC.

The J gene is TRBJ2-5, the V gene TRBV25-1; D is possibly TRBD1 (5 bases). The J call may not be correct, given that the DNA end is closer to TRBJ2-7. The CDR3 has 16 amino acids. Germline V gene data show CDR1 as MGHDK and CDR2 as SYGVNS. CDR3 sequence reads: CASSEGARTSSYEQYF. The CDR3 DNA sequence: TGTGCCAGCAGTGAAGGGGCGAGGACAAGCTCCTACGAGCAGTACTTC.

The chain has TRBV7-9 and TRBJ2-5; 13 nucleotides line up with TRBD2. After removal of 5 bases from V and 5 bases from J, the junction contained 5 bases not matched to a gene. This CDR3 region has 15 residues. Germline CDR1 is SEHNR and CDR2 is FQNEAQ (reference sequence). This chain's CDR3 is CASSEGLAGVETQYF. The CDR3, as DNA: TGTGCCAGCAGCGAAGGACTAGCGGGAGTGGAGACCCAGTACTTC.

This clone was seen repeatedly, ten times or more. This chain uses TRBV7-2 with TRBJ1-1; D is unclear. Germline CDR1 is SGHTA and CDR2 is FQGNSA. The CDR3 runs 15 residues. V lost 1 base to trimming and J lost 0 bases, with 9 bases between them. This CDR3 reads CASSLVSGMNTEAFF. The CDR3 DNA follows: TGTGCCAGCAGCTTAGTCTCGGGGATGAACACTGAAGCTTTCTTT.

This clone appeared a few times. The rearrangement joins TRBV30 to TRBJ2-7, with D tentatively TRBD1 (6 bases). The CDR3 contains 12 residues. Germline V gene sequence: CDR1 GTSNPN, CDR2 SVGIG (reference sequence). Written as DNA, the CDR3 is TGTGCGGTAGGGGACAACAACTACGAGCAGTACTTC. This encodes CAVGDNNYEQYF. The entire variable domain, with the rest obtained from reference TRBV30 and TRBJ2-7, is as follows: SQTIHQWPATLVQPVGSPLSLECTVEGTSNPNLYWYRQAAGRGLQLLFYSVGIGQISSEVPQNLSASRPQDRQFILSSKKLLLSDSGFYLCAVGDNNYEQYFGPGTRLTVT.

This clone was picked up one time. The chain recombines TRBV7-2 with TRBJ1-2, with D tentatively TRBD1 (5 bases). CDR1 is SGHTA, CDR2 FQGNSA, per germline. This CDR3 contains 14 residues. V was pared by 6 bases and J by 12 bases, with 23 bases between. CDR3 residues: CASSSPTGPKGDTF. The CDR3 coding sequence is TGTGCCAGCAGTTCCCCCACAGGCCCAAAGGGTGACACCTTC.

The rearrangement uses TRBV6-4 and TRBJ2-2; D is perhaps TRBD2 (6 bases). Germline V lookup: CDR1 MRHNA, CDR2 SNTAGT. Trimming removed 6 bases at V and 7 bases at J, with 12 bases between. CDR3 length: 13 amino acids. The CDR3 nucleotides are TGTGCCAGCAGCATCGAGGGAGGCGGGGAGCTGTTTTTT. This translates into CASSIEGGGELFF.

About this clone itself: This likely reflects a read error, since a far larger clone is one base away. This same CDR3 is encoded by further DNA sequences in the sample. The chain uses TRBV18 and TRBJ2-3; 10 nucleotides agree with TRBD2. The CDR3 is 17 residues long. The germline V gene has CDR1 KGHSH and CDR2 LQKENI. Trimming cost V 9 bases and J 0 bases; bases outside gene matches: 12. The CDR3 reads CASSTGTSAASTDTQYF. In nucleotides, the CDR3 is TGTGCCAGTTCAACCGGGACTAGCGCCGCTAGCACAGATACGCAGTATTTT.

The CDR3 DNA follows: TGTGCCAGCAGTCCCCGGGACGGGCGATTCCAAGAGACCCAGTACTTC. Residues: CASSPRDGRFQETQYF. This rearrangement joins TRBV27 to TRBJ2-5; D tentatively reads TRBD1 or TRBD2 (5 bases each). The CDR3 totals 16 residues. CDR1 and CDR2 (germline): MNHEY, SMNVEV (reference sequence). Trimming removed 5 bases from V and 1 base from J, with 17 bases in between.

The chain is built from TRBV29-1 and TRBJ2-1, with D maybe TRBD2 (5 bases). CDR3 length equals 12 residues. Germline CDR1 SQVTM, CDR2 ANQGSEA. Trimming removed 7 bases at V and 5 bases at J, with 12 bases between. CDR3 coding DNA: TGCAGCGGAGGGTTTCAAAACAATGAGCAGTTCTTC. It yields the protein CSGGFQNNEQFF.

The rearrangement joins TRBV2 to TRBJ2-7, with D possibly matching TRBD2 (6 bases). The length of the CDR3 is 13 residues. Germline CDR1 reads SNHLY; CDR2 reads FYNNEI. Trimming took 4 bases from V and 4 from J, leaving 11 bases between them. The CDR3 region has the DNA TGTGCCAGCAGTGTCGGGACTGAATACGAGCAGTACTTC. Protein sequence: CASSVGTEYEQYF.

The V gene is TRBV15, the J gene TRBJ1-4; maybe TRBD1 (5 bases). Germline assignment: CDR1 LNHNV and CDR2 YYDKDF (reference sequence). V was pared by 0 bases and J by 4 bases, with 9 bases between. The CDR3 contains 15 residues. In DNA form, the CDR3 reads TGTGCCACCAGCAGAGATTCCAGGGTTAATGAAAAACTGTTTTTT. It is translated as CATSRDSRVNEKLFF.